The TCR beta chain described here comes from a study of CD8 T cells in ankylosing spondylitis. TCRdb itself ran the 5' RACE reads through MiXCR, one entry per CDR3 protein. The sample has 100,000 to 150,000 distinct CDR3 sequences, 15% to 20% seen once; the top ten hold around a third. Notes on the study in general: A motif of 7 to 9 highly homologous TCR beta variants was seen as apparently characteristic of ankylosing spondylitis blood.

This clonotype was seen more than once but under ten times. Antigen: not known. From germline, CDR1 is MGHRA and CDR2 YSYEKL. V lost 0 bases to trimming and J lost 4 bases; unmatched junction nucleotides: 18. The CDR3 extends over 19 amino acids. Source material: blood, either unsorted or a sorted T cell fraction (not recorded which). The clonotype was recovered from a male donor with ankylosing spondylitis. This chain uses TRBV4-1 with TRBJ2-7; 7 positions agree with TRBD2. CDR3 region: CASSQDTGLSGSDLYEQYF. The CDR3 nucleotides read TGCGCCAGCAGCCAAGATACGGGACTAAGCGGGTCGGATCTTTACGAGCAGTACTTC.